Sequencing of this T cell receptor (beta chain) was carried out in a study of blood T cell repertoires in COVID-19. The overall study: Sites in the United States, Italy and Spain provided acute and convalescent COVID-19 samples. The analysed material was cDNA or gDNA that came from T cells, B-cell-depleted T cells, or PBMCs.

The V gene's germline CDR1 is LNHDA and CDR2 SQIVND (reference sequence). V lost 5 bases, J lost 0 bases, and 8 bases stayed unmatched. This CDR3 comprises 16 residues. Assay used: immunoSEQ multiplex PCR; TCRdb lists only in-frame clones, some missing. The sample shows about 310,000 clones, nearly 90% of them seen only once. The chain recombines TRBV19 with TRBJ1-1; 8 bases match TRBD1. The sequence was obtained from a woman aged 40 to 50 with COVID-19, enrolled during active disease. The sample was peripheral blood. The CDR3 nucleotides read TGTGCCAGTAGTGGGGTATACAGGGGGATGAACACTGAAGCTTTCTTT. It codes for CASSGVYRGMNTEAFF.